This T cell receptor beta chain was observed in a study of cytomegalovirus exposure and HLA in healthy donors. The overall study: In a later analysis, the roughly 120 validation repertoires were reported to have used the same platform as the roughly 730 first-cohort repertoires. Findings and caveats of the study: Associated with cytomegalovirus, according to the listing, were 150 to 200 TCR beta chains. In vitro testing confirmed a few CMV-associated chains as specific for CMV antigens. The classifier reportedly diagnosed cytomegalovirus status with high specificity and sensitivity.

Profiled with immunoSEQ multiplex PCR; TCRdb holds only in-frame clones, not every one. The sample records 210,000 or so clones, almost 90% being singletons. Comments on this clone: Its cognate antigen is unknown.

In germline, CDR1 is ENHRY, CDR2 SYGVKD. Trimming pared 0 bases from V and 0 bases from J, leaving 12 bases between. This CDR3 contains 16 residues. The sample comprised PBMCs. This chain links TRBV10-3 with TRBJ2-7; D is perhaps TRBD2 (5 bases). This receptor was obtained from a woman aged 18-29 years in good health and CMV-seronegative. CDR3 loop: CAISESPSSSSYEQYF. For the CDR3, the DNA is TGTGCCATCAGTGAGTCGCCTAGCTCCAGCTCCTACGAGCAGTACTTC.